Shown below are 5 T cell receptor beta chains from a single sample sequenced in a study of T cell responses to AZD1222 COVID-19 vaccine. Some clones are missing from TCRdb's copy, which holds only in-frame ones; the method was immunoSEQ multiplex PCR. The repertoire holds some 97,000 clones, about 90% seen once, with approximately 1.7% in the top ten. The sample was peripheral blood, taken on day 0 of AZD1222 vaccination. Receptors originate from an adult in good health.

As DNA, the CDR3 is TGTGCCATACTCCAGAGGACTAGCGGGAGGGCCGGTGAGACCCAGTACTTC. It is translated as CAILQRTSGRAGETQYF. The rearrangement joins TRBV2 to TRBJ2-5; TRBD2 agrees at 15 bases. The V gene end was trimmed by 10 bases and the J gene end by 5 bases; junction bases not matched to a gene: 14. The CDR3 has 17 amino acids. Germline V CDR1 and CDR2: SNHLY, FYNNEI.

This chain uses TRBV5-5 with TRBJ1-2; D ambiguous. CDR1 and CDR2 from the germline V gene are SGHKS and YYEKEE (reference sequence). V was trimmed by 7 bases and J by 4 bases, leaving 14 bases between them. The CDR3 has 13 residues. CDR3 residues: CASDTGKPYGYTF. In DNA, the CDR3 is TGTGCCAGCGACACTGGGAAGCCCTATGGCTACACCTTC.

This CDR3 is CASSQIAGDSTGELFF. The CDR3 DNA reads as TGCGCCAGCAGTCAGATAGCGGGAGATAGCACCGGGGAGCTGTTTTTT. The chain uses TRBV10-1 and TRBJ2-2; the match to TRBD2 covers 9 bases. Trimming removed 5 bases from V and 4 bases from J; junction bases left unmatched: 8. The CDR3 runs to 16 residues. Germline CDR1 and CDR2: WNHNN and SYGVQD (reference sequence).

V gene TRBV6-5 combines with J gene TRBJ1-6; 9 nucleotides line up with TRBD1. V lost 6 bases to trimming and J lost 12 bases; unmatched junction nucleotides: 12. CDR1 and CDR2 from the germline V gene are MNHEY and SVGAGI. The CDR3 sequence is 15 residues long. CDR3 in DNA: TGTGCCAGCAGGGGAGACAGGACAGGGGTTGTACCCCTCCACTTT. Its protein is CASRGDRTGVVPLHF.

The chain has TRBV7-2 and TRBJ2-7; possible D gene TRBD1, 5 bases. The CDR3 contains 15 residues. Germline V gene data show CDR1 as SGHTA and CDR2 as FQGNSA. V shed 3 bases and J shed 4 bases, with 16 bases lying between them. The CDR3 protein is CASSFGLGQKYEQYF. DNA for the CDR3: TGTGCCAGCAGCTTCGGTTTAGGACAAAAATACGAGCAGTACTTC.